This T cell receptor (beta chain) came from a study of T cells after yellow fever vaccination. Points from the study as a whole: Detection of almost all vaccine-responding clonotypes in sorted memory subsets failed on day 0. Weaker in magnitude, the secondary response showed a faster peak on day 5 versus 15. Post-booster repertoires again held most primary-vaccination clones (around 95% CD4, 80% to 90% CD8).

Generation of TCR cDNA used 5'RACE template switching (which added a universal primer site and UMIs). TCRdb called the 5' RACE reads again in MiXCR, with one record for every CDR3 protein. The data hold about 4,500 distinct CDR3 sequences, with 7.8% observed a single time. The CDR3 sequence is 18 residues long. Trimming cost V 5 bases and J 2 bases; bases outside gene matches: 14. The V gene's germline CDR1 is SGHAT and CDR2 FQDESV (reference sequence). This clonotype was seen ten or more times. The genes are TRBV11-1 and TRBJ2-3, with TRBD2 matching 9 bases. The starting material was PBMCs, either bulk or a sorted T-cell subset (CD4+, CD8+, memory, or dextramer-sorted; not recorded which), obtained about 49 days after the first yellow fever vaccination. This receptor was obtained from a man aged 18 to 30 who received the YFV17D yellow fever vaccine. In nucleotides, the CDR3 is TGTGCCAGCAGCCCTAGTTTAGCGGGGGACGGGATCACAGATACGCAGTATTTT. It translates to CASSPSLAGDGITDTQYF.